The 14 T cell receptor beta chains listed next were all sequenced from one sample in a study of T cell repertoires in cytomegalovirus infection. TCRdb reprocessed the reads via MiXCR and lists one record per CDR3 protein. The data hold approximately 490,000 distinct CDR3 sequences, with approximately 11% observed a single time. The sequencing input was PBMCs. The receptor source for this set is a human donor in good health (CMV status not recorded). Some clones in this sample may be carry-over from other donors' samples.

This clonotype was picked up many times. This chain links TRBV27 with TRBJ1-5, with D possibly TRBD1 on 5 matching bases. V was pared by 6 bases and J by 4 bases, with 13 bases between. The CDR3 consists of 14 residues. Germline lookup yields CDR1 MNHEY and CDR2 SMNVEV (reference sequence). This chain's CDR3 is CASRPGLGNQPQHF. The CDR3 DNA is TGTGCCAGCAGGCCAGGGCTTGGTAATCAGCCCCAGCATTTT.

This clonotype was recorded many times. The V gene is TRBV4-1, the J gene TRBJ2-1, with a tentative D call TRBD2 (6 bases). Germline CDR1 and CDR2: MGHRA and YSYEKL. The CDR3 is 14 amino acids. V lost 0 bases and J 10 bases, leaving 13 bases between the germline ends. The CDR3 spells CASSQEGVRDEQFF. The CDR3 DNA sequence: TGCGCCAGCAGCCAAGAGGGGGTGCGGGACGAGCAGTTCTTC.

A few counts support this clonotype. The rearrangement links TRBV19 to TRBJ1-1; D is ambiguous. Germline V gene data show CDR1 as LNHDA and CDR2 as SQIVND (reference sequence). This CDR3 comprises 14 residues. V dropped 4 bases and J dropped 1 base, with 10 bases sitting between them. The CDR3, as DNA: TGTGCCAGTAGTAAATCGCGGAGGAACACTGAAGCTTTCTTT. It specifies CASSKSRRNTEAFF.

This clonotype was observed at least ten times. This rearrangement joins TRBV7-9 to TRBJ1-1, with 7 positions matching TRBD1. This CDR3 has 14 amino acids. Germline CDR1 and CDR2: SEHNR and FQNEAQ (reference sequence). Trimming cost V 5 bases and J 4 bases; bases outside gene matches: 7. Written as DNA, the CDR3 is TGTGCCAGCAGCGTTTCACAGGGGATCACTGAAGCTTTCTTT. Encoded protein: CASSVSQGITEAFF. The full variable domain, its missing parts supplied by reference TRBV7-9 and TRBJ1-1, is DTGVSQNPRHKITKRGQNVTFRCDPISEHNRLYWYRQTLGQGPEFLTYFQNEAQLEKSRLLSDRFSAERPKGSFSTLEIQRTEQGDSAMYLCASSVSQGITEAFFGQGTRLTVV.

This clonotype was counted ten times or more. The CDR3 sequence is CASSGYPNQPQHF. Written as DNA, the CDR3 is TGTGCCAGTAGTGGATACCCCAATCAGCCCCAGCATTTT. The chain carries TRBV19 and TRBJ1-5; D is ambiguous. This CDR3 has 13 residues. V was trimmed by 5 bases and J by 3 bases, leaving 8 bases between them. Germline CDR1 LNHDA, CDR2 SQIVND (reference sequence).

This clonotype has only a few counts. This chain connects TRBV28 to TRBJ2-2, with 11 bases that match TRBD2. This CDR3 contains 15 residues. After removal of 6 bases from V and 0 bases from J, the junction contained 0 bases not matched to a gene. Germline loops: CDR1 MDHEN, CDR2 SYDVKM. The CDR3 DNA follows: TGTGCCAGCAGGACTAGCGGGGCGAACACCGGGGAGCTGTTTTTT. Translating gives CASRTSGANTGELFF. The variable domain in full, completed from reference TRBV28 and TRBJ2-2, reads DVKVTQSSRYLVKRTGEKVFLECVQDMDHENMFWYRQDPGLGLRLIYFSYDVKMKEKGDIPEGYSVSREKKERFSLILESASTNQTSMYLCASRTSGANTGELFFGEGSRLTVL.

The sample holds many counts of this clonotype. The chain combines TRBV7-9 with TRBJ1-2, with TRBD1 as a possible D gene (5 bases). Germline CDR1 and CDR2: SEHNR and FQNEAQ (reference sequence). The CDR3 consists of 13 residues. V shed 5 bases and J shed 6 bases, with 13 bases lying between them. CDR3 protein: CASSPRGDDGYTF. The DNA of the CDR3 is TGTGCCAGCAGCCCACGGGGGGACGATGGCTACACCTTC.

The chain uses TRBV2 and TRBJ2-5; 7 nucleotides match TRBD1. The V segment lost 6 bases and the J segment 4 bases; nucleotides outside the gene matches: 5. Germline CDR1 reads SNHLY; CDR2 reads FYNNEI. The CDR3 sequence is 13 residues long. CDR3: CASSPTGLETQYF. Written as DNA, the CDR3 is TGTGCCAGCAGCCCGACAGGGCTAGAGACCCAGTACTTC.

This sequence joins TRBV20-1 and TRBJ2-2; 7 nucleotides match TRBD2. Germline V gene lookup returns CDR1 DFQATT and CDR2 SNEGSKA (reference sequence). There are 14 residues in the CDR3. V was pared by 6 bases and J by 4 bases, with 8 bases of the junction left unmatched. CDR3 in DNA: TGCAGTGCGACTCTAGCGGATGCCACCGGGGAGCTGTTTTTT. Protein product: CSATLADATGELFF.

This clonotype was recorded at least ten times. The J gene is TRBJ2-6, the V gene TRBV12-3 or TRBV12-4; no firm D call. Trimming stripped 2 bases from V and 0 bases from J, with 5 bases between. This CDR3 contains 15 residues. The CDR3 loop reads CASSLYDSGANVLTF. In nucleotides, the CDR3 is TGTGCCAGCAGTTTATATGACTCTGGGGCCAACGTCCTGACTTTC.

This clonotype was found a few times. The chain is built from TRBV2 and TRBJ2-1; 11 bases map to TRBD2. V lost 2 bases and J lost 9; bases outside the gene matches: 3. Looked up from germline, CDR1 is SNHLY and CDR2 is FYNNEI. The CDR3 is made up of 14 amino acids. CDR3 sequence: CASSELAGGAEQFF. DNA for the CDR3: TGTGCCAGCAGTGAACTAGCGGGAGGTGCTGAGCAGTTCTTC.

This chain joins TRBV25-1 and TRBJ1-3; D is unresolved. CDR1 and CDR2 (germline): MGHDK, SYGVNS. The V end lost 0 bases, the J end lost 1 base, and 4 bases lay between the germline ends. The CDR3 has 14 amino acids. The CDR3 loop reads CASSEYTSGNTIYF. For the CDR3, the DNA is TGTGCCAGCAGTGAATATACTTCTGGAAACACCATATATTTT.

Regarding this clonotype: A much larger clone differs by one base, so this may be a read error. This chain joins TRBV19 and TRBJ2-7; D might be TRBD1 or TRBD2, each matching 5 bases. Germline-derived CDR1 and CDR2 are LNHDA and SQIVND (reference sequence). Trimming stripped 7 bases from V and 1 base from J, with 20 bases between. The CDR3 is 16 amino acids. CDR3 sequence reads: CASTLSGAGGSYEQYF. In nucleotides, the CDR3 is TGTGCCAGTACCCTATCCGGGGCAGGTGGTTCCTACGAGCAGTACTTC.

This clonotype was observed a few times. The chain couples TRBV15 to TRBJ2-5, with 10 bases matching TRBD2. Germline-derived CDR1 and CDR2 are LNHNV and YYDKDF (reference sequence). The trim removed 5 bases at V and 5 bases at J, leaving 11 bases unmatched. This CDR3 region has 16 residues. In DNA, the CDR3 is TGTGCCACCAGCCGGCTAGCGGGAGCTGAATCCGAGACCCAGTACTTC. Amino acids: CATSRLAGAESETQYF.